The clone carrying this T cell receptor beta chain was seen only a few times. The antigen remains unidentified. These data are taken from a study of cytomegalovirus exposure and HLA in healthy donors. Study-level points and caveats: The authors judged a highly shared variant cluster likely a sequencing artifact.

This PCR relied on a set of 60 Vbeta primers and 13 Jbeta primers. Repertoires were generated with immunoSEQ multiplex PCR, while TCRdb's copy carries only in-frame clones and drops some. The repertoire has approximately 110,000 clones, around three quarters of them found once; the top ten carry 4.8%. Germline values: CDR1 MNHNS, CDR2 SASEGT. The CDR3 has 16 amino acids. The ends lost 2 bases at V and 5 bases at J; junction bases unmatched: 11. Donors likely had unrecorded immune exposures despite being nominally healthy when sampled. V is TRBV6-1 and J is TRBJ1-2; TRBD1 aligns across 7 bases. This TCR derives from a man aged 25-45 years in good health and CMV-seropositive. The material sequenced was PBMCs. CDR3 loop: CASSEQWAGGDYGYTF. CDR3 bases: TGTGCCAGCAGTGAACAATGGGCAGGGGGAGATTATGGCTACACCTTC.